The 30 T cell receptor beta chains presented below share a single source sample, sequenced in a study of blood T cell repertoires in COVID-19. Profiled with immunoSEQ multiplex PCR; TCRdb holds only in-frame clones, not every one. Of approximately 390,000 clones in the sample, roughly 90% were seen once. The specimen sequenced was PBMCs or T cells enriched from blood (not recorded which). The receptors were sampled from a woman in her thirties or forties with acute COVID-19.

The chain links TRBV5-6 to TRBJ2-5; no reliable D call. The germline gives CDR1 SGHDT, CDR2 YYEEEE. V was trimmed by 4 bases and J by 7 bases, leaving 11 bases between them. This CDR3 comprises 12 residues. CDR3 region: CASSTISGTQYF. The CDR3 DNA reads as TGTGCCAGCAGCACTATATCGGGGACCCAGTACTTC.

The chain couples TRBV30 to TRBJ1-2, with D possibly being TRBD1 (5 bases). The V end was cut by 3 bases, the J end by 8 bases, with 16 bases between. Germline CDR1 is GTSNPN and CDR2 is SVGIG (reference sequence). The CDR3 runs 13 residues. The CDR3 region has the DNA TGTGCCTGGAGCGAAGGGACTGCCCTCGGCTACACCTTC. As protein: CAWSEGTALGYTF.

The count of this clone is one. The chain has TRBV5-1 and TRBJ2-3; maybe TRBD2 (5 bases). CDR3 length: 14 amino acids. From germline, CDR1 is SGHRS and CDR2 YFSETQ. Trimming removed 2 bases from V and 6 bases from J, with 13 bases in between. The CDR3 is CASSFLLGGDTQYF. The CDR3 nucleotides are TGCGCCAGCAGCTTCTTGTTAGGCGGGGATACGCAGTATTTT.

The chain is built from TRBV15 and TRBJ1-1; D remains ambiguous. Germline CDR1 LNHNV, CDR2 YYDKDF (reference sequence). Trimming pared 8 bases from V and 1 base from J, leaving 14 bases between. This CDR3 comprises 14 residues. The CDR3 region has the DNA TGTGCCACCGCGGCAAATTTTCAGAACACTGAAGCTTTCTTT. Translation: CATAANFQNTEAFF.

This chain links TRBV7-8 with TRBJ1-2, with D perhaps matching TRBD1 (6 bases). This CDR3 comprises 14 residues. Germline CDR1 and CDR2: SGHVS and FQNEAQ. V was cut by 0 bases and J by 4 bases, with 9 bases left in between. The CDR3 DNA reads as TGTGCCAGCAGCTTAGCGGACAGTCTCTATGGCTACACCTTC. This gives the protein CASSLADSLYGYTF.

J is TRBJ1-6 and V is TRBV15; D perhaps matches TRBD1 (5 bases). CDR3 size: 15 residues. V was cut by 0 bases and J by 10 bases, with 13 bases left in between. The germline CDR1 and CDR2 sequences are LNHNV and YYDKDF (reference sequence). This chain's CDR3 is CATSREARVGSPLHF. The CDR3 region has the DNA TGTGCCACCAGCAGAGAAGCCAGGGTAGGGTCACCCCTCCACTTT. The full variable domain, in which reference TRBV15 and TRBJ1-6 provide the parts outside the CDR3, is DAMVIQNPRYQVTQFGKPVTLSCSQTLNHNVMYWYQQKSSQAPKLLFHYYDKDFNNEADTPDNFQSRRPNTSFCFLDIRSPGLGDTAMYLCATSREARVGSPLHFGNGTRLTVT.

The CDR3 reads CACRTSGTSYNEQFF. CDR3 nucleotide sequence: TGTGCCTGCCGGACTAGCGGGACCTCCTACAATGAGCAGTTCTTC. The J gene is TRBJ2-1, the V gene TRBV30; 12 bases are a match to TRBD2. V lost 6 bases, J lost 0 bases, and 3 bases stayed unmatched. This CDR3 is 15 amino acids long. CDR1 and CDR2 (germline): GTSNPN, SVGIG (reference sequence).

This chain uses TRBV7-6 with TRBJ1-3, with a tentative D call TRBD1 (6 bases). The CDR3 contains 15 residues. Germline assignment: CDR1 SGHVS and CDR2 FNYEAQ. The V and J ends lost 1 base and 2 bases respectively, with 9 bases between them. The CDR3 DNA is TGTGCCAGCAGCTTAGATACAGGGACTGGAAACACCATATATTTT. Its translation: CASSLDTGTGNTIYF.

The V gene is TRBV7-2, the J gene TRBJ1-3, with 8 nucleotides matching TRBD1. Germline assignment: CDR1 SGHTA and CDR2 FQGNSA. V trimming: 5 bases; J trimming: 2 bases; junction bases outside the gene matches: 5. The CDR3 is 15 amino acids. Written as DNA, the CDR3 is TGTGCCAGCAGCGCCCAGGGGGCTACTGGAAACACCATATATTTT. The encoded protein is CASSAQGATGNTIYF.

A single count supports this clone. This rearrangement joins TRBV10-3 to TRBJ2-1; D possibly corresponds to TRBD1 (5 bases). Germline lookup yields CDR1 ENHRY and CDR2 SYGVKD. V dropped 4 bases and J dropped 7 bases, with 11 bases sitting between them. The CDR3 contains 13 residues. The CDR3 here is CAISVDTSNEQFF. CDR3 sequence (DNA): TGTGCCATCAGTGTGGACACGTCGAATGAGCAGTTCTTC.

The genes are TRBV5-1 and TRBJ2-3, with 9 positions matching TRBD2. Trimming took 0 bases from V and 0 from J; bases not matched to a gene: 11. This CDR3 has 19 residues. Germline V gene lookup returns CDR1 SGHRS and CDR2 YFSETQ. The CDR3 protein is CASSLVASGDLVSTDTQYF. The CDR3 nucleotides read TGCGCCAGCAGCTTGGTCGCTAGCGGGGACTTAGTAAGCACAGATACGCAGTATTTT.

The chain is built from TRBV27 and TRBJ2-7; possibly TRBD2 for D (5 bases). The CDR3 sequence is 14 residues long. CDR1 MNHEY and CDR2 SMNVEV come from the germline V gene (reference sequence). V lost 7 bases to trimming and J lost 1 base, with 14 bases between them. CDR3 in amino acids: CASTRDRSSYEQYF. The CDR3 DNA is TGTGCCAGCACTCGGGATAGAAGTTCCTACGAGCAGTACTTC.

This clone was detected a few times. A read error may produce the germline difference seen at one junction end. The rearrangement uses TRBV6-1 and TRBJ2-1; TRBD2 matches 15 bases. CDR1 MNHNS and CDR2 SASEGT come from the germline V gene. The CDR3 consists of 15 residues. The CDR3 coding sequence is TGTGCCAGCAGCGAAGGACTAGCGGGGGGGAGGGAGCAGTTCTTC. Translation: CASSEGLAGGREQFF.

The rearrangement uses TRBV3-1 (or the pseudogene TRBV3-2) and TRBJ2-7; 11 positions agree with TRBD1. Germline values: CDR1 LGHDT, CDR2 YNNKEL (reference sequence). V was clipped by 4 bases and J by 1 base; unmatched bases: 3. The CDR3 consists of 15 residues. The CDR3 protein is CASSLGTGGSYEQYF. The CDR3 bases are TGTGCCAGCAGCCTAGGGACAGGGGGTTCCTACGAGCAGTACTTC.

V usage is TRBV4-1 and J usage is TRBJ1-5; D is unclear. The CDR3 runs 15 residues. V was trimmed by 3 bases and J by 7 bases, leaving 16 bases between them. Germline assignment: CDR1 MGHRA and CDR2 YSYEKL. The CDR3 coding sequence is TGCGCCAGCAGCCAGTCACTCACTATAAAACAGCCCCAGCATTTT. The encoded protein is CASSQSLTIKQPQHF.

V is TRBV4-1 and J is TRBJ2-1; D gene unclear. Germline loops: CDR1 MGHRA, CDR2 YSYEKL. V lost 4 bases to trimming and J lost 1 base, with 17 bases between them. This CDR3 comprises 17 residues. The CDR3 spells CASSPLPTGGSYNEQFF. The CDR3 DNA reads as TGCGCCAGCAGCCCCCTCCCGACGGGTGGGTCCTACAATGAGCAGTTCTTC.

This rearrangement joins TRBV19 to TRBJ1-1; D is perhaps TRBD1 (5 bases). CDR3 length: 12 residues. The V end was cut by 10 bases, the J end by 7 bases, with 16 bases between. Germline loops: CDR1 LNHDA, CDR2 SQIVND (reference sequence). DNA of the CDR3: TGTGCCACCGGCGGCGGGGCGAGTGAAGCTTTCTTT. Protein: CATGGGASEAFF.

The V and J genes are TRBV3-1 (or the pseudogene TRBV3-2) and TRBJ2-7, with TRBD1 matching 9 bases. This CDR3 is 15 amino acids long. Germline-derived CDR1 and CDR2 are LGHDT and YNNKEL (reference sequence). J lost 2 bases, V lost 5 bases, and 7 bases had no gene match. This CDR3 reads CASSARDRVAYEQYF. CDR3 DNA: TGTGCCAGCAGCGCCCGGGACAGGGTCGCCTACGAGCAGTACTTC.

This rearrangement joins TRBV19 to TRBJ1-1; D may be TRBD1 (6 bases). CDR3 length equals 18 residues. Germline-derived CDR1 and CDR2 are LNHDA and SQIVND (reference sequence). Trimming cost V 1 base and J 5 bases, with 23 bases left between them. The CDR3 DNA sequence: TGTGCCAGTAGTATAGCCCAAGGGTCACAGGGAACCGGGACTGAAGCTTTCTTT. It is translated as CASSIAQGSQGTGTEAFF.

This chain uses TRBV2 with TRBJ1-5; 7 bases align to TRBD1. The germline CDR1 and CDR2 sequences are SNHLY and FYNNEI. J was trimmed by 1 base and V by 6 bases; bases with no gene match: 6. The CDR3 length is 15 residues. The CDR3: CASSVGGGSNQPQHF. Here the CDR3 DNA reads TGTGCCAGCAGCGTAGGGGGCGGGAGCAATCAGCCCCAGCATTTT.

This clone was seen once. CDR3 DNA sequence: TGTGCCAGCAGCCCACAAGGGGGCCGGGAGACCCAGTACTTC. Amino acids: CASSPQGGRETQYF. This chain joins TRBV6-5 and TRBJ2-5; 7 nucleotides match TRBD1. The junction had 9 bases not matched to a gene; V was cut back by 6 bases and J by 5 bases. This CDR3 comprises 14 residues. CDR1 is MNHEY, CDR2 SVGAGI, per germline.

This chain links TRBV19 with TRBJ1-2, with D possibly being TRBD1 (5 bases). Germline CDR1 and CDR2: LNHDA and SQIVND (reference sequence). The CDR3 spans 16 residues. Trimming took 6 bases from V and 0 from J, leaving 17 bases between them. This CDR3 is CASSDRRGEANYGYTF. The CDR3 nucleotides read TGTGCCAGTAGCGACCGACGGGGGGAAGCTAACTATGGCTACACCTTC.

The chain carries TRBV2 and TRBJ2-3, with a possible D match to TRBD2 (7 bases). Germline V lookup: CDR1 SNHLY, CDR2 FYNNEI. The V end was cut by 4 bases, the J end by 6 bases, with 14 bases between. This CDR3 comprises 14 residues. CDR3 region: CASSVVGRGDTQYF. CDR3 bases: TGTGCCAGCAGTGTGGTGGGGAGGGGGGATACGCAGTATTTT.

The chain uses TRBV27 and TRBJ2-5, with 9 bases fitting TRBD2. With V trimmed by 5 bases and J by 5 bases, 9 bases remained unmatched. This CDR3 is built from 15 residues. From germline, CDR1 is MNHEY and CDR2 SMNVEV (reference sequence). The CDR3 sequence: CASSVLAGSGETQYF. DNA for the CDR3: TGTGCCAGCAGTGTCCTAGCGGGGTCCGGGGAGACCCAGTACTTC.

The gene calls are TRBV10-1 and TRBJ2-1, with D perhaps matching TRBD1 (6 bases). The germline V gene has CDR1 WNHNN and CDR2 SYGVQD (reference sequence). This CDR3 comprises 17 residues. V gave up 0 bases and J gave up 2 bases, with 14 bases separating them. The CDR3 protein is CASSESPRGCPYNEQFF. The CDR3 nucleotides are TGCGCCAGCAGTGAGTCGCCGAGGGGGTGTCCCTACAATGAGCAGTTCTTC.

CDR3 bases: TGTGCCAGCAGCTTTTGGATGGGACAGCGCACAGATACGCAGTATTTT. It encodes CASSFWMGQRTDTQYF. The V gene is TRBV7-9, the J gene TRBJ2-3; 7 nucleotides line up with TRBD1. The CDR3 contains 16 residues. The germline V gene encodes CDR1 SEHNR and CDR2 FQNEAQ (reference sequence). After removal of 3 bases from V and 1 base from J, the junction contained 7 bases not matched to a gene.

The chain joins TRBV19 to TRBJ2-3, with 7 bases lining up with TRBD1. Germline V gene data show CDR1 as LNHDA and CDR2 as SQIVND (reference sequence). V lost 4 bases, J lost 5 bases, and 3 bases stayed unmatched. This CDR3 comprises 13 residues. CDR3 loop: CASSRQGGDTQYF. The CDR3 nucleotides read TGTGCCAGTAGTAGACAGGGCGGAGATACGCAGTATTTT.

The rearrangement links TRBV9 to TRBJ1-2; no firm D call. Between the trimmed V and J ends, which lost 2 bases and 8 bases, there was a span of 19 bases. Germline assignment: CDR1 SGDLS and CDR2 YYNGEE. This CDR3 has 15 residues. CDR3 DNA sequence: TGTGCCAGCAGCGTTGAGGTGGGAGGAGGTTTGGGCTACACCTTC. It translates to CASSVEVGGGLGYTF.

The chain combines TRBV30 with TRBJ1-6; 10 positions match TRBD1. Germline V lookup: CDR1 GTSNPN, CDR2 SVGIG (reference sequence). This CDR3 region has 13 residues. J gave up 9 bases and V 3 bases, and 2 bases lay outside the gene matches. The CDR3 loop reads CAWSRQGASPLHF. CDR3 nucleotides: TGTGCCTGGAGCAGACAGGGGGCTTCACCCCTCCACTTT.

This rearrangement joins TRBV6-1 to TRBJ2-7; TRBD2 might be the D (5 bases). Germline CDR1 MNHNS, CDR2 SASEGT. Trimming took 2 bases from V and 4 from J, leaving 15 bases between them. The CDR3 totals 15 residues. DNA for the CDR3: TGTGCCAGCAGTGAATCCCCCGCGGGTATATACGAGCAGTACTTC. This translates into CASSESPAGIYEQYF.